The clone carrying this T cell receptor (beta chain) is judged medium-sized (0.01 to 0.1%). The sample comes from a study of T-cell memory formation after mild COVID-19. TCRdb re-called the 5' RACE reads with MiXCR, one entry per CDR3 protein. The table records 100,000 to 150,000 distinct CDR3 sequences, 15% to 20% of them present only once. This CDR3 region has 14 residues. Germline V gene data show CDR1 as DFQATT and CDR2 as SNEGSKA (reference sequence). The V segment lost 2 bases and the J segment 6 bases; nucleotides outside the gene matches: 10. This sequence joins TRBV20-1 and TRBJ2-7; 7 bases map to TRBD1. Source material: PBMCs or a T cell subset sorted from them (not recorded which). The TCR originated in a man aged 18 to 30 who had mild COVID-19 (a few samples of this study predate the infection). Cell type and time point are not known. The CDR3 DNA is TGCAGTGCTAGACCCCCTAACAGGGGTCCCGAGCAGTACTTC. This gives the protein CSARPPNRGPEQYF.